What follows is one T cell receptor beta chain and its context. Its specificity is unknown. The record originates from a study of T-cell memory formation after mild COVID-19. J was trimmed by 4 bases and V by 8 bases; bases with no gene match: 1. The V gene's germline CDR1 is SNHLY and CDR2 FYNNEI. The CDR3 loop spans 13 amino acids. Each CDR3 protein is one row after TCRdb ran MiXCR on the 5' RACE reads. The sample consists of 540,000 or so distinct CDR3 sequences, roughly 22% of them appearing once. Broader study findings: From day 15 to 85, contracting clones were balanced between CD4 and CD8, whereas later expanders leaned toward CD4+.

The sequence was obtained from an adult woman who had mild COVID-19 (a few samples of this study predate the infection). Cell type and time point are not known. What was sequenced was PBMCs or a T cell subset sorted from them (not recorded which). The chain couples TRBV2 to TRBJ2-1; 11 bases match TRBD2. CDR3: CASASGRYNEQFF. The CDR3, as DNA: TGTGCCAGCGCTAGCGGGAGGTACAATGAGCAGTTCTTC.